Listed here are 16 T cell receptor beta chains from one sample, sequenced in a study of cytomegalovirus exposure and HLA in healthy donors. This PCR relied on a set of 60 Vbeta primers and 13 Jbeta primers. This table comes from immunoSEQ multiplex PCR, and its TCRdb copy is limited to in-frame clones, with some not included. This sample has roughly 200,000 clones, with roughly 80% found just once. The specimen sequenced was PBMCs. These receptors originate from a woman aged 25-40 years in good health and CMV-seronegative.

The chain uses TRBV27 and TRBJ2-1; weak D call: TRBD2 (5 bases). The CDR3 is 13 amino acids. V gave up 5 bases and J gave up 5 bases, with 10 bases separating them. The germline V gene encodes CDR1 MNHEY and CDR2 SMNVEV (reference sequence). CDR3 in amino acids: CASSPGLNNEQFF. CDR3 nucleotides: TGTGCCAGCAGTCCTGGACTTAACAATGAGCAGTTCTTC.

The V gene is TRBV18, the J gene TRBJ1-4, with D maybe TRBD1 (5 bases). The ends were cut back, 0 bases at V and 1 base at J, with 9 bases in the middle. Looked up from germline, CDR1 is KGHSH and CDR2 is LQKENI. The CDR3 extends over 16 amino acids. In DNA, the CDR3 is TGTGCCAGCTCACCACCGCGGGGGGGAACTAATGAAAAACTGTTTTTT. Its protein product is CASSPPRGGTNEKLFF.

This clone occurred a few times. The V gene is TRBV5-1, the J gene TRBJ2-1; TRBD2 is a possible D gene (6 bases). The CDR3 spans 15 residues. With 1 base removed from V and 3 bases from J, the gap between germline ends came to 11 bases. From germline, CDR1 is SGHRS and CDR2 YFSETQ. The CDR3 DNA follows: TGCGCCAGCAGCTTGAATAGCGGAGTCTACAATGAGCAGTTCTTC. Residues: CASSLNSGVYNEQFF.

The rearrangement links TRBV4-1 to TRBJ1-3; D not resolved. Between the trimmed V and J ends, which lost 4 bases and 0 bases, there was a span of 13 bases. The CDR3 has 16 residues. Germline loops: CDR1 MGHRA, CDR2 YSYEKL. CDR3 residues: CASSLGAASSGNTIYF. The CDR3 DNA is TGCGCCAGCAGCCTAGGAGCGGCCAGCTCTGGAAACACCATATATTTT.

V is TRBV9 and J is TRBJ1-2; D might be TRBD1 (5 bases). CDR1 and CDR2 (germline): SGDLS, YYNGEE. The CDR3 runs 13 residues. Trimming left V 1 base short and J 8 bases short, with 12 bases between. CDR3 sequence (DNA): TGTGCCAGCAGCGTAACCCTAAACAGGGGCTACACCTTC. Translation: CASSVTLNRGYTF.

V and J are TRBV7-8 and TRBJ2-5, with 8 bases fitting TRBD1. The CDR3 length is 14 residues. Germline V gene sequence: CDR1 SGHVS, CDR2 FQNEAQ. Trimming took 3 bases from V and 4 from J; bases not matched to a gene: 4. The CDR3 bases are TGTGCCAGCAGCTTCGGACAGGGATCAGAGACCCAGTACTTC. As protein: CASSFGQGSETQYF.

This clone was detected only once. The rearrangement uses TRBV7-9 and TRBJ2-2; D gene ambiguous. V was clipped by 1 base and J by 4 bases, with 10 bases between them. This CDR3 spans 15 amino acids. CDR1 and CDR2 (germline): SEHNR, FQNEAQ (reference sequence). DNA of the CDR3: TGTGCCAGCAGCTTAGTTTGGCATCCCACCGGGGAGCTGTTTTTT. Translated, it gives CASSLVWHPTGELFF.

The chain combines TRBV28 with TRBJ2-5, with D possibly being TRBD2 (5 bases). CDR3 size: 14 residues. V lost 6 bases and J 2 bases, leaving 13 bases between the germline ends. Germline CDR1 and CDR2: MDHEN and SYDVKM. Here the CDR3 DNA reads TGTGCCAGCAGCGCACTAGGCGAACAAGAGACCCAGTACTTC. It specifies CASSALGEQETQYF.

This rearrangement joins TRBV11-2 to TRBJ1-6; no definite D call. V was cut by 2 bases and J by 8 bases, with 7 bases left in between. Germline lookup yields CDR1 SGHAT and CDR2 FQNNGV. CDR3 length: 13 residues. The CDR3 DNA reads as TGTGCCAGCAGCTTATTTTCAGATTCACCCCTCCACTTT. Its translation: CASSLFSDSPLHF.

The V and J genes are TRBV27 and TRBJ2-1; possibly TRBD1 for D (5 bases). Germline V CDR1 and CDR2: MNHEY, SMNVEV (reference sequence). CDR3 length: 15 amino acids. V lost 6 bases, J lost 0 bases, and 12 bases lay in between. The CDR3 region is CASSQGRSSYNEQFF. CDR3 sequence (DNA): TGTGCCAGCAGCCAGGGCAGGAGCTCCTACAATGAGCAGTTCTTC.

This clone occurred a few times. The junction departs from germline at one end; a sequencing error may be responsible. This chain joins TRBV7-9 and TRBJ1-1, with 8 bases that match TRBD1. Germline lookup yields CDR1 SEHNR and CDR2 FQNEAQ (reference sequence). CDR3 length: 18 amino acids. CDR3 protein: CSSKVSLGTGEKIGEAFF. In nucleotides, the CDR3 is TGTTCCAGCAAAGTATCCCTGGGGACAGGTGAGAAGATCGGTGAAGCTTTCTTT. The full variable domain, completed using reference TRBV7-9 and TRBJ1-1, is DTGVSQNPRHKITKRGQNVTFRCDPISEHNRLYWYRQTLGQGPEFLTYFQNEAQLEKSRLLSDRFSAERPKGSFSTLEIQRTEQGDSAMYLCSSKVSLGTGEKIGEAFFGQGTRLTVV.

CDR3: CASNHEPGSGANVLTF. CDR3 nucleotide sequence: TGTGCCAGCAACCACGAACCGGGCTCTGGGGCCAACGTCCTGACTTTC. The chain carries TRBV4-2 and TRBJ2-6; D is ambiguous. The germline gives CDR1 LGHNA, CDR2 YNFKEQ. Trimming cost V 7 bases and J 0 bases, with 13 bases left between them. The CDR3 sequence is 16 residues long.

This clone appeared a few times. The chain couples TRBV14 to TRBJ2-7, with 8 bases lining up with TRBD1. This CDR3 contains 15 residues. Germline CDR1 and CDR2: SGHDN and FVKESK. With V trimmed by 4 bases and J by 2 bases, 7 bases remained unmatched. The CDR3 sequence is CASSPDRVRTYEQYF. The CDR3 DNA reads TGTGCCAGCAGCCCGGACAGGGTGCGTACCTACGAGCAGTACTTC.

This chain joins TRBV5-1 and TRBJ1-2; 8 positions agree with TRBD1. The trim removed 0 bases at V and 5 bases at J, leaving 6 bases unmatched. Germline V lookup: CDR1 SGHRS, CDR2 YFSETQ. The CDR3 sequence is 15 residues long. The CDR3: CASSLGLHRGYGYTF. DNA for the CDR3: TGCGCCAGCAGCTTGGGGCTTCACAGGGGGTATGGCTACACCTTC.

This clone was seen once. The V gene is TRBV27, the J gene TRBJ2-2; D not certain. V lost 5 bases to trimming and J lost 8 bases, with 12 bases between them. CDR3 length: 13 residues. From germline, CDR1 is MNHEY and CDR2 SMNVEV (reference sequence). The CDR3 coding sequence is TGTGCCAGCAGTCCCAAAGCGCGTGGGGAGCTGTTTTTT. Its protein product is CASSPKARGELFF.

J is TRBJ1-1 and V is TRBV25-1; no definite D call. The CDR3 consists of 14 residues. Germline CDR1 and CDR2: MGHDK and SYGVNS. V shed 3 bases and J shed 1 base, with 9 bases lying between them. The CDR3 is CASSERRKNTEAFF. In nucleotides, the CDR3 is TGTGCCAGCAGTGAGCGCAGGAAGAACACTGAAGCTTTCTTT.